Below are 16 T cell receptor beta chains sequenced from a single sample in a study of cytomegalovirus exposure and HLA in healthy donors. Sequenced by immunoSEQ multiplex PCR; TCRdb stores in-frame clones only, minus some. Of some 90,000 clones in the sample, approximately 90% were seen once. The sample taken for sequencing was PBMCs. These receptors were collected from a woman younger than 45 in good health and CMV-seronegative.

The V gene is TRBV4-3, the J gene TRBJ2-1; possible D gene TRBD2, 5 bases. Looked up from germline, CDR1 is LGHNA and CDR2 is YSLEER. Trimming took 0 bases from V and 8 from J, leaving 17 bases between them. The CDR3 contains 16 residues. The CDR3 protein is CASSQDFASSYDEQFF. DNA for the CDR3: TGCGCCAGCAGCCAAGATTTCGCTAGCTCTTACGATGAGCAGTTCTTC.

The chain couples TRBV5-1 to TRBJ2-5; possible D gene TRBD1, 5 bases. Germline CDR1 and CDR2: SGHRS and YFSETQ. The CDR3 totals 14 residues. Trimming cost V 1 base and J 1 base, with 8 bases left between them. The CDR3 DNA sequence: TGCGCCAGCAGCTTGACAGGCCCCCAAGAGACCCAGTACTTC. Its protein is CASSLTGPQETQYF.

As for this clone: Other DNA sequences in the sample encode the same CDR3. The chain recombines TRBV29-1 with TRBJ2-3; 8 bases match TRBD2. Looked up from germline, CDR1 is SQVTM and CDR2 is ANQGSEA. This CDR3 has 13 residues. V trimming: 7 bases; J trimming: 1 base; junction bases outside the gene matches: 4. The DNA for the CDR3 is TGCAGCGGAGATAGCGGGGGCACAGATACGCAGTATTTT. It codes for CSGDSGGTDTQYF.

J is TRBJ1-2 and V is TRBV6-1; D is possibly TRBD1 (6 bases). V dropped 4 bases and J dropped 8 bases, with 17 bases sitting between them. This CDR3 contains 14 residues. Germline V gives CDR1 MNHNS, CDR2 SASEGT. The CDR3 DNA sequence: TGTGCCAGCAGTGCCGGGGGGCAGACTCGGGGCTACACCTTC. It translates to CASSAGGQTRGYTF.

The chain combines TRBV4-2 with TRBJ1-2; D gene unclear. The CDR3 runs to 16 residues. Trimming removed 0 bases from V and 0 bases from J, with 11 bases in between. Germline V lookup: CDR1 LGHNA, CDR2 YNFKEQ. In nucleotides, the CDR3 is TGTGCCAGCAGCCAAGATATAGGAGGGACTAACTATGGCTACACCTTC. It specifies CASSQDIGGTNYGYTF.

The genes are TRBV28 and TRBJ2-1; TRBD2 might be the D (5 bases). The V gene lost 2 bases and the J gene lost 9 bases, with 8 bases spanning the gap. This CDR3 region has 12 residues. Germline-derived CDR1 and CDR2 are MDHEN and SYDVKM. CDR3 DNA: TGTGCCAGCAGTTTAGGAAGCGGTGAGCAGTTCTTC. This gives the protein CASSLGSGEQFF.

V gene TRBV5-1 combines with J gene TRBJ2-2, with 12 nucleotides matching TRBD2. The CDR3 is 18 residues long. Trimming took 1 base from V and 0 from J; bases not matched to a gene: 4. Per the germline V gene, CDR1 is SGHRS and CDR2 is YFSETQ. The CDR3 here is CASSLRLAGGTNTGELFF. The CDR3, as DNA: TGCGCCAGCAGCTTGAGGCTAGCGGGAGGGACGAACACCGGGGAGCTGTTTTTT.

CDR3 protein: CASSPQGPGGTEAFF. The CDR3 nucleotides read TGTGCCAGTAGCCCACAGGGGCCGGGTGGCACTGAAGCTTTCTTT. V and J are TRBV19 and TRBJ1-1; 7 bases agree with TRBD1. The CDR3 loop spans 15 amino acids. From germline, CDR1 is LNHDA and CDR2 SQIVND (reference sequence). V lost 6 bases, J lost 4 bases, and 11 bases stayed unmatched.

The chain is built from TRBV6-5 and TRBJ1-5; possible D gene TRBD1, 6 bases. The germline CDR1 and CDR2 sequences are MNHEY and SVGAGI. V was clipped by 8 bases and J by 7 bases, with 21 bases between them. This CDR3 has 15 residues. CDR3 DNA: TGTGCCAGCGCCAAAACCGCAGGGGCAAAGCAGCCCCAGCATTTT. It yields the protein CASAKTAGAKQPQHF.

The chain has TRBV29-1 and TRBJ2-1, with a possible D match to TRBD2 (5 bases). Per germline, CDR1 SQVTM and CDR2 ANQGSEA. V lost 8 bases and J 4 bases, leaving 9 bases between the germline ends. This CDR3 has 11 residues. CDR3 nucleotide sequence: TGCAGCTCGGGGTGGTACAATGAGCAGTTCTTC. Translated: CSSGWYNEQFF.

This chain's CDR3 is CASSRGGETQYF. In DNA, the CDR3 is TGTGCCAGTAGTAGAGGGGGAGAGACCCAGTACTTC. V usage is TRBV19 and J usage is TRBJ2-5, with D possibly being TRBD1 (6 bases). This CDR3 contains 12 residues. Germline CDR1 reads LNHDA; CDR2 reads SQIVND (reference sequence). V dropped 4 bases and J dropped 4 bases, with 7 bases sitting between them.

This rearrangement joins TRBV9 to TRBJ1-2; D is unresolved. Per the germline V gene, CDR1 is SGDLS and CDR2 is YYNGEE. This CDR3 region has 13 residues. The V gene lost 7 bases and the J gene lost 2 bases, with 12 bases spanning the gap. CDR3 region: CASGPGGNYGYTF. CDR3 sequence (DNA): TGTGCCAGCGGGCCTGGCGGGAACTATGGCTACACCTTC.

This rearrangement joins TRBV7-6 to TRBJ1-2; 7 bases match TRBD1. Germline-derived CDR1 and CDR2 are SGHVS and FNYEAQ. This CDR3 has 13 amino acids. Trimming at V came to 1 base and at J to 7 bases, leaving 3 bases not matched to a gene. DNA for the CDR3: TGTGCCAGCAGCTTAGGACAGGGAAGTGGCTACACCTTC. Its protein product is CASSLGQGSGYTF.

This sequence joins TRBV6-5 and TRBJ1-5, with D perhaps TRBD1 (5 bases). Germline V gives CDR1 MNHEY, CDR2 SVGAGI. This CDR3 contains 13 residues. V was trimmed by 8 bases and J by 0 bases, leaving 8 bases between them. CDR3 region: CASGGGSNQPQHF. CDR3 nucleotides: TGTGCCAGCGGGGGGGGTAGCAATCAGCCCCAGCATTTT.

The chain carries TRBV5-6 and TRBJ2-2; TRBD1 might be the D (6 bases). The CDR3 is 15 amino acids. The V end lost 4 bases, the J end lost 0 bases, and 10 bases lay between the germline ends. From germline, CDR1 is SGHDT and CDR2 YYEEEE. CDR3 DNA sequence: TGTGCCAGCAGCGCAACAGGGCCGAACACCGGGGAGCTGTTTTTT. Its protein product is CASSATGPNTGELFF.

This chain links TRBV10-3 with TRBJ2-7, with TRBD2 identical over 8 bases. Germline V gene lookup returns CDR1 ENHRY and CDR2 SYGVKD. The J segment lost 7 bases and the V segment lost 3 bases, leaving 5 bases of the junction unmatched. This CDR3 contains 13 residues. The CDR3 DNA is TGTGCCATCAGTGAACGAGCGGGAGAGGAGCAGTACTTC. Protein: CAISERAGEEQYF.